This entry concerns a single T cell receptor (beta chain). The antigen remains undetermined. V shed 4 bases and J shed 5 bases, with 26 bases lying between them. This CDR3 contains 18 residues. The germline V gene encodes CDR1 MDHEN and CDR2 SYDVKM. This sample is part of a study of shared clonotypes between healthy human individuals. Study at large: Per-donor plates numbered three CD4 naive, three CD4 memory, two CD8 naive and one CD8 memory. Findings and caveats of the study: As a rule, naive subsets had a larger estimated richness than memory subsets.

Roughly 200 ng DNA, tens of thousands of T cell genomes, went into each sorted-subset replicate PCR. In the authors' methods: Owing to the provision of junction-only sequences devoid of quality scores by immunoSEQ, filtering differed. The protocol was immunoSEQ multiplex PCR, while the TCRdb copy is restricted to in-frame clones and leaves out a portion. The V and J calls and clone size are taken from that table; D and trimming were inferred from the DNA. In the table there are a few million clones, more than 85% of which are singletons. The specimen sequenced was naive CD4+ T cells from PBMCs. As to subset: CD45RA+ positively selected. This clonotype originated in a man aged 18 to 29 in good health. Some clones in this sample may be carry-over from other donors' samples. The chain links TRBV28 to TRBJ2-5, with D perhaps matching TRBD2 (7 bases). The CDR3 loop is CASSSGGAQGAPRETQYF. As DNA, the CDR3 is TGTGCCAGCAGTTCTGGGGGGGCACAGGGTGCGCCTAGGGAGACCCAGTACTTC.